This entry lists 26 T cell receptor beta chains sequenced from one sample in a study of shared clonotypes between healthy human individuals. Libraries were prepared by immunoSEQ multiplex PCR; TCRdb keeps only in-frame clonotypes and omits some of them. The sample lists roughly 600,000 clones, roughly 98% occurring once. CD45RO negativity and positive selection for CCR7 defined naive CD8 cells, a population that excluded terminally differentiated effector memory CD45RA+ cells. Sequenced sample: naive CD8+ T cells sorted from blood. These receptors came from a man younger than 40 in good health.

The CDR3 sequence is CASSPGLAGEVSYEQYF. The DNA of the CDR3 is TGTGCCAGCAGCCCTGGACTAGCGGGAGAGGTTTCCTACGAGCAGTACTTC. The chain carries TRBV7-8 and TRBJ2-7; TRBD2 aligns across 13 bases. V shed 5 bases, J shed 1 base, and the junction held 8 bases outside the gene matches. Germline lookup yields CDR1 SGHVS and CDR2 FQNEAQ. This CDR3 is 17 amino acids long.

The chain has TRBV27 and TRBJ1-5; 8 positions match TRBD1. Germline loops: CDR1 MNHEY, CDR2 SMNVEV (reference sequence). This CDR3 region has 16 residues. V was pared by 5 bases and J by 5 bases, with 11 bases of the junction left unmatched. The chain's CDR3 is CASSPQGASAYQPQHF. CDR3 nucleotides: TGTGCCAGCAGTCCGCAGGGGGCTTCGGCGTATCAGCCCCAGCATTTT.

The chain links TRBV5-6 to TRBJ2-7; D gene unclear. CDR3 length: 13 amino acids. Trimming pared 0 bases from V and 7 bases from J, leaving 11 bases between. Germline V gene data show CDR1 as SGHDT and CDR2 as YYEEEE. CDR3 in amino acids: CASSLGGLEEQYF. For the CDR3, the DNA is TGTGCCAGCAGCTTGGGAGGTCTTGAAGAGCAGTACTTC.

V usage is TRBV5-8 and J usage is TRBJ2-7; unclear D gene. Between the trimmed V and J ends, which lost 4 bases and 7 bases, there was a span of 9 bases. The CDR3 has 11 amino acids. Germline lookup yields CDR1 SGHTS and CDR2 YDEGEE. The CDR3 DNA sequence: TGTGCCAGCAGCGCAAGTTGGGAGCAGTACTTC. It is translated as CASSASWEQYF.

The chain uses TRBV5-1 and TRBJ2-5, with D tentatively TRBD1 or TRBD2 (5 bases each). This CDR3 is 14 amino acids long. V dropped 2 bases and J dropped 2 bases, with 10 bases sitting between them. Germline lookup yields CDR1 SGHRS and CDR2 YFSETQ. DNA for the CDR3: TGCGCCAGCAGCTTCGTGTGGGGGCAAGAGACCCAGTACTTC. The encoded protein is CASSFVWGQETQYF.

The genes are TRBV7-9 and TRBJ1-5; 7 bases are a match to TRBD1. Trimming at V came to 5 bases and at J to 0 bases, leaving 10 bases not matched to a gene. The CDR3 extends over 17 amino acids. CDR1 is SEHNR, CDR2 FQNEAQ, per germline (reference sequence). The CDR3 is CASSPPGDRDSNQPQHF. CDR3 nucleotide sequence: TGTGCCAGCAGCCCACCAGGAGACAGGGATAGCAATCAGCCCCAGCATTTT. Full variable domain (rest looked up from reference TRBV7-9 and TRBJ1-5): DTGVSQNPRHKITKRGQNVTFRCDPISEHNRLYWYRQTLGQGPEFLTYFQNEAQLEKSRLLSDRFSAERPKGSFSTLEIQRTEQGDSAMYLCASSPPGDRDSNQPQHFGDGTRLSIL.

The rearrangement uses TRBV7-3 and TRBJ2-3, with D perhaps matching TRBD1 or TRBD2 (5 bases each). The V gene lost 5 bases and the J gene lost 3 bases, with 18 bases spanning the gap. CDR3 length: 16 residues. Germline V gene lookup returns CDR1 SGHTA and CDR2 FQGTGA. The DNA of the CDR3 is TGTGCCAGCAGCCTATCCCACTCGGGGCGGACAGATACGCAGTATTTT. Protein product: CASSLSHSGRTDTQYF.

About this clone itself: Other nucleotide sequences in the sample specify the same CDR3. The chain joins TRBV29-1 to TRBJ2-7; D may correspond to TRBD1 or TRBD2 (5 bases each). Germline V gene data show CDR1 as SQVTM and CDR2 as ANQGSEA. V shed 3 bases and J shed 0 bases, with 9 bases lying between them. This CDR3 has 13 amino acids. CDR3 in DNA: TGCAGCGTTGACGGGACGGGCTCCTACGAGCAGTACTTC. It is translated as CSVDGTGSYEQYF.

This chain joins TRBV4-2 and TRBJ1-5; D is ambiguous. V lost 1 base to trimming and J lost 2 bases, with 9 bases between them. CDR3 size: 15 residues. Germline lookup yields CDR1 LGHNA and CDR2 YNFKEQ. The CDR3 nucleotides are TGTGCCAGCAGCCAAGCATGGGGTGGCAATCAGCCCCAGCATTTT. Translated: CASSQAWGGNQPQHF.

The chain carries TRBV6-6 and TRBJ1-2; D is undetermined. This CDR3 is built from 13 residues. V was clipped by 2 bases and J by 6 bases, with 10 bases between them. Germline lookup yields CDR1 MNHNY and CDR2 SVGAGI (reference sequence). The CDR3: CASSYLRGNGYTF. DNA of the CDR3: TGTGCCAGCAGTTACCTCCGTGGGAATGGCTACACCTTC.

The rearrangement uses TRBV7-9 and TRBJ2-7; D remains ambiguous. Germline loops: CDR1 SEHNR, CDR2 FQNEAQ (reference sequence). The CDR3 consists of 15 residues. V lost 5 bases and J lost 3, with 17 bases in between. The CDR3 loop is CASSNRGPTLYEQYF. DNA of the CDR3: TGTGCCAGCAGCAACCGAGGACCGACCCTCTACGAGCAGTACTTC.

This clone is a singleton in its sample. CDR3 protein: CASSQDLRGGGYTF. CDR3 DNA sequence: TGTGCCAGCAGCCAAGACCTCAGGGGTGGCGGCTACACCTTC. This chain links TRBV14 with TRBJ1-2; tentatively, D is TRBD1 (6 bases). V was pared by 0 bases and J by 8 bases, with 13 bases between. The CDR3 is 14 residues long. The V gene's germline CDR1 is SGHDN and CDR2 FVKESK.

This clone appeared a single time. The J gene is TRBJ1-1, the V gene TRBV2; 7 bases agree with TRBD1. Losses at the gene ends were 8 bases for V and 4 bases for J; bases not matched to a gene: 1. Germline V lookup: CDR1 SNHLY, CDR2 FYNNEI. The CDR3 has 11 residues. DNA for the CDR3: TGTGCCAGCCCAGGGGGCACTGAAGCTTTCTTT. As protein: CASPGGTEAFF.

This chain uses TRBV30 with TRBJ2-1; TRBD2 agrees at 12 bases. Germline-derived CDR1 and CDR2 are GTSNPN and SVGIG (reference sequence). The J segment lost 9 bases and the V segment lost 0 bases, leaving 9 bases of the junction unmatched. This CDR3 spans 16 amino acids. CDR3 residues: CAWSVLLAGGPLEQFF. Written as DNA, the CDR3 is TGTGCCTGGAGTGTCCTTCTAGCGGGAGGGCCCCTTGAGCAGTTCTTC. Full variable domain (outside the CDR3, taken from reference TRBV30 and TRBJ2-1): SQTIHQWPATLVQPVGSPLSLECTVEGTSNPNLYWYRQAAGRGLQLLFYSVGIGQISSEVPQNLSASRPQDRQFILSSKKLLLSDSGFYLCAWSVLLAGGPLEQFFGPGTRLTVL.

This rearrangement joins TRBV30 to TRBJ2-7; no firm D call. Germline CDR1 and CDR2: GTSNPN and SVGIG (reference sequence). The V and J ends lost 2 bases and 4 bases respectively, with 12 bases between them. This CDR3 comprises 13 residues. The chain's CDR3 is CAWSYGTEYEQYF. The CDR3 DNA reads as TGTGCCTGGAGTTACGGAACGGAATACGAGCAGTACTTC.

The chain links TRBV7-9 to TRBJ2-5; 11 bases align to TRBD2. The CDR3 contains 16 residues. CDR1 and CDR2 (germline): SEHNR, FQNEAQ (reference sequence). The V segment lost 4 bases and the J segment 3 bases; nucleotides outside the gene matches: 7. The CDR3 region is CASSSPPTSGKETQYF. The CDR3 DNA is TGTGCCAGCAGCTCCCCCCCGACTAGCGGGAAAGAGACCCAGTACTTC.

The V gene is TRBV29-1, the J gene TRBJ2-7; 8 bases fit TRBD2. This CDR3 has 12 amino acids. Germline values: CDR1 SQVTM, CDR2 ANQGSEA. V was pared by 4 bases and J by 6 bases, with 5 bases of the junction left unmatched. The CDR3 DNA is TGCAGCGTTGTAAGCGGGAGCGGCGAGCAGTACTTC. Its translation: CSVVSGSGEQYF.

The chain has TRBV7-2 and TRBJ2-3, with 12 bases identical to TRBD2. V dropped 7 bases and J dropped 1; count of bases not matched to a gene: 15. CDR1 SGHTA and CDR2 FQGNSA come from the germline V gene. The CDR3 runs 19 residues. In nucleotides, the CDR3 is TGTGCCAGCACCGGGACTAGCGGGTATATTCCTCCACGCACAGATACGCAGTATTTT. As protein: CASTGTSGYIPPRTDTQYF.

The chain carries TRBV4-1 and TRBJ2-7; 8 bases match TRBD1. The CDR3 contains 15 residues. With 4 bases clipped from V and 2 bases from J, the junction kept 7 bases outside the gene matches. Per germline, CDR1 MGHRA and CDR2 YSYEKL. The CDR3 coding sequence is TGCGCCAGCAGCCTAACGACAGGGGACACCTACGAGCAGTACTTC. This translates into CASSLTTGDTYEQYF.

This chain connects TRBV2 to TRBJ2-7, with 9 bases matching TRBD1. CDR1 and CDR2 from the germline V gene are SNHLY and FYNNEI. The CDR3 has 14 residues. V lost 7 bases to trimming and J lost 3 bases; unmatched junction nucleotides: 7. The CDR3 is CASTTRDRDYEQYF. In DNA, the CDR3 is TGTGCCAGCACTACCCGGGACAGGGACTACGAGCAGTACTTC.

This chain joins TRBV29-1 and TRBJ2-3, with D perhaps matching TRBD2 (7 bases). Germline CDR1 SQVTM, CDR2 ANQGSEA. Between the trimmed V and J ends, which lost 7 bases and 3 bases, there was a span of 17 bases. This CDR3 spans 14 amino acids. The CDR3 region is CSAQGRERTDTQYF. In nucleotides, the CDR3 is TGCAGCGCCCAGGGGAGGGAAAGGACAGATACGCAGTATTTT.

The chain combines TRBV5-5 with TRBJ2-2; D is uncertain. V was cut by 1 base and J by 2 bases, with 6 bases left in between. Per germline, CDR1 SGHKS and CDR2 YYEKEE (reference sequence). The CDR3 totals 14 residues. In DNA form, the CDR3 reads TGTGCCAGCAGCTTGTTTGACAACACCGGGGAGCTGTTTTTT. It is translated as CASSLFDNTGELFF.

The chain uses TRBV7-9 and TRBJ1-1; D is unclear. The CDR3 runs 14 residues. Germline V gives CDR1 SEHNR, CDR2 FQNEAQ (reference sequence). Trimming removed 3 bases from V and 0 bases from J, with 8 bases in between. The CDR3 DNA is TGTGCCAGCAGCTTTTCTCAGATGAACACTGAAGCTTTCTTT. Translated: CASSFSQMNTEAFF.

The chain is built from TRBV4-2 and TRBJ2-7, with D uncertain. The V gene lost 0 bases and the J gene lost 3 bases, with 6 bases spanning the gap. Germline loops: CDR1 LGHNA, CDR2 YNFKEQ. This CDR3 has 13 residues. In DNA, the CDR3 is TGTGCCAGCAGCCAAGATCCTGACTACGAGCAGTACTTC. Translated, it gives CASSQDPDYEQYF.

V gene TRBV13 combines with J gene TRBJ2-1; TRBD2 matches 13 bases. V trimming: 5 bases; J trimming: 0 bases; junction bases outside the gene matches: 10. The CDR3 is made up of 19 amino acids. The germline V gene encodes CDR1 PRHDT and CDR2 FYEKMQ (reference sequence). In DNA form, the CDR3 reads TGTGCCAGCAGCGGATGGGGGACTAGCGGGAAAAGCTCCTACAATGAGCAGTTCTTC. It is translated as CASSGWGTSGKSSYNEQFF.

This clone was seen only once. The CDR3 sequence is CASSQDPKGQGLMVGANVLTF. CDR3 in DNA: TGTGCCAGCAGCCAAGACCCTAAAGGACAGGGGCTTATGGTTGGGGCCAACGTCCTGACTTTC. This rearrangement joins TRBV14 to TRBJ2-6, with 9 bases lining up with TRBD1. V was pared by 0 bases and J by 3 bases, with 15 bases of the junction left unmatched. The CDR3 is 21 residues long. Germline CDR1 SGHDN, CDR2 FVKESK. Combining the CDR3 with reference TRBV14 and TRBJ2-6 gives the whole variable domain EAGVTQFPSHSVIEKGQTVTLRCDPISGHDNLYWYRRVMGKEIKFLLHFVKESKQDESGMPNNRFLAERTGGTYSTLKVQPAELEDSGVYFCASSQDPKGQGLMVGANVLTFGAGSRLTVL.